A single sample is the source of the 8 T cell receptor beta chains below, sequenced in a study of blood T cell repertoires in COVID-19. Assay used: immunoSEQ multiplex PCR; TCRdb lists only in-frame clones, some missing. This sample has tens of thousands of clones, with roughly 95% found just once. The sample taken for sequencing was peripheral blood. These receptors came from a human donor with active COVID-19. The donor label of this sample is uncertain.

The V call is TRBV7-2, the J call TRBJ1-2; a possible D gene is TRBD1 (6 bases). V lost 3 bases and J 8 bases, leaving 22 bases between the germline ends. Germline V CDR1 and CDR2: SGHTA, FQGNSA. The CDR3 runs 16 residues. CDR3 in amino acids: CASSFLQGAGARGYTF. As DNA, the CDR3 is TGTGCCAGCAGCTTCCTCCAGGGTGCGGGGGCGCGGGGCTACACCTTC.

CDR3 coding DNA: TGTGCCAGCAGCCCCCTCCCTAGGGAAGGGGCCTACGAGCAGTACTTC. This translates into CASSPLPREGAYEQYF. This chain uses TRBV9 with TRBJ2-7, with a weak D call TRBD1 (5 bases). Germline loops: CDR1 SGDLS, CDR2 YYNGEE. V was trimmed by 4 bases and J by 2 bases, leaving 19 bases between them. The CDR3 length is 16 residues.

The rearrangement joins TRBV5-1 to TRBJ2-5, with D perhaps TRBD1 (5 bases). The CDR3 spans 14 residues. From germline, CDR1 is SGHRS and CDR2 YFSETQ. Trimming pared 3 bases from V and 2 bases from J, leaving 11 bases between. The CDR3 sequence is CASSSAPGQETQYF. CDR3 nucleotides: TGCGCCAGCAGCTCGGCCCCAGGGCAAGAGACCCAGTACTTC.

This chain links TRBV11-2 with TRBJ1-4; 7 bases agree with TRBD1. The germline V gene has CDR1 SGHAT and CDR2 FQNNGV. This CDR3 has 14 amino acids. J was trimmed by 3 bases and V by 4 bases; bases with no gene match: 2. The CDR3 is CASSSRGSNEKLFF. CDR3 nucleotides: TGTGCCAGCAGCTCCAGGGGGTCTAATGAAAAACTGTTTTTT.

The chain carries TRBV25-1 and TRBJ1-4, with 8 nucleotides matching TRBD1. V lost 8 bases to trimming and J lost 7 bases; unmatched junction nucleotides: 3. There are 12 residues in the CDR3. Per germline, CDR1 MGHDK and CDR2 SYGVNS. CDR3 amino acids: CASGQGGEKLFF. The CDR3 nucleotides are TGTGCCAGCGGACAGGGTGGTGAAAAACTGTTTTTT.

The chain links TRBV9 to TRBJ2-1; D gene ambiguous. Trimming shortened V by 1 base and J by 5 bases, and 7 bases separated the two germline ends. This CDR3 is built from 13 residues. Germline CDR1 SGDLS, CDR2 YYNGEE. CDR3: CASSVNSNNEQFF. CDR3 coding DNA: TGTGCCAGCAGCGTAAACAGTAACAATGAGCAGTTCTTC.

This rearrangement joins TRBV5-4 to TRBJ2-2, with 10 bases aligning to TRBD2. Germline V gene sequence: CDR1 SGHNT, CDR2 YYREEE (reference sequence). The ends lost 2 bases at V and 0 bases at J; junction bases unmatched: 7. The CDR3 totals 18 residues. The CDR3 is CASSFSGRTVANTGELFF. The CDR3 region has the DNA TGTGCCAGCAGCTTTAGCGGGAGGACTGTCGCGAACACCGGGGAGCTGTTTTTT.

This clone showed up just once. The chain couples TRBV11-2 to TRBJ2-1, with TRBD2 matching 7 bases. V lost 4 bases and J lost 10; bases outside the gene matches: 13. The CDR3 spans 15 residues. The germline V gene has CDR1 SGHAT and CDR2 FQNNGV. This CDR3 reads CASSYTLALNGEQFF. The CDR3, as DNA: TGTGCCAGCAGCTATACACTAGCGCTAAACGGGGAGCAGTTCTTC.